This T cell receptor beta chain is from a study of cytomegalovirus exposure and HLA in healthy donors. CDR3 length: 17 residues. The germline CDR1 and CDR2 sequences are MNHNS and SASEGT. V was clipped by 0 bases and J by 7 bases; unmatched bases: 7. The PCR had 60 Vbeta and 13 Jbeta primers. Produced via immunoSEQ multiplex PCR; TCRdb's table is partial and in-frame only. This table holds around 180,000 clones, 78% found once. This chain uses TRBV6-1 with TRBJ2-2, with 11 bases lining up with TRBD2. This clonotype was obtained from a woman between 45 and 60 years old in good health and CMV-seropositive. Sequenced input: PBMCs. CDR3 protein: CASSEASVAGGGGELFF. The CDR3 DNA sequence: TGTGCCAGCAGTGAAGCGTCGGTAGCGGGGGGGGGCGGGGAGCTGTTTTTT.